This TCR beta chain was profiled in a study of T cells in Graves' hyperthyroidism and ophthalmopathy. Study-wide results and limits: Most expanded thyroid clonotypes above 0.001 also appeared in blood.

What was amplified from RNA transcripts were TCR beta CDR3 regions. HTBI primers were the set used in a first-round RT-PCR of the TCR CDR3. TCRdb ran MiXCR on the multiplex PCR reads and lists one entry per CDR3 protein. Of 300,000 to 500,000 distinct CDR3 sequences listed, more than 12% are singletons. About this clonotype itself: Its antigen is currently unknown. Since a much larger clone is just one base distant, this may be a read error.

V was pared by 6 bases and J by 5 bases, with 25 bases between. This CDR3 spans 16 amino acids. Germline V gene lookup returns CDR1 DFQATT and CDR2 SNEGSKA (reference sequence). Sequenced material: blood. This TCR came from a man aged 50 to 60 with Graves' ophthalmopathy. V usage is TRBV20-1 and J usage is TRBJ1-1; possible D gene TRBD1, 5 bases. For the CDR3, the DNA is TGCAGTGCGAGACAAGTTAGCGGGGGAAAGGTAACTGAAGCTTTCTTT. This sequence encodes CSARQVSGGKVTEAFF.